The rows below give T cell receptor beta chains drawn from one sample of a study of T-cell reconstitution after alpha-beta-depleted transplantation in children. TCRdb reprocessed the PCR reads via MiXCR and lists one record per CDR3 protein. The sample includes 220,000 or so distinct CDR3 sequences, around 7.8% of them seen just once. The sequencing here drew on PBMCs, mostly from graft donor cells, taken 180 days after TCRalphabeta/CD19-depleted stem cell transplant. The receptors originated from a male patient aged 10 to 17 who had a stem cell transplant for acute lymphoblastic leukemia, so the T cells may come from the graft donor. CDR3s include the opening cysteine and the closing phenylalanine or tryptophan. The D gene is left open where the match is weak. Some rows mark clone size as missing; the rest say once, few, many or name a class of expanded clone.

>TRBD2|TRBJ2-7|TRBV20-1|many
CSASLAGGPYGTSTGSYEQYF
TGCAGTGCTAGTCTAGCGGGAGGGCCTTACGGGACCTCTACGGGCTCCTACGAGCAGTACTTC
>.|TRBJ2-6|TRBV5-5|many
CASSPWRSGANVLTF
TGTGCCAGCAGCCCGTGGCGCTCTGGGGCCAACGTCCTGACTTTC
>.|TRBJ1-1|TRBV19|.
CASSMLGGREAFF
TGTGCCAGTAGTATGCTTGGGGGAAGGGAAGCTTTCTTT
>TRBD2|TRBJ2-7|TRBV6-5|many
CASSYSSLAGTYEQYF
TGTGCCAGCAGTTACTCGTCACTAGCGGGGACCTACGAGCAGTACTTC
>TRBD2|TRBJ2-5|TRBV11-2|many
CASSLVGAGGRQETQYF
TGTGCCAGCAGCTTAGTAGGAGCGGGGGGGCGTCAAGAGACCCAGTACTTC
>.|TRBJ2-1|TRBV5-5|many
CASSLGPFNEQFF
TGTGCCAGCAGCTTGGGGCCGTTCAATGAGCAGTTCTTC
>TRBD1|TRBJ2-1|TRBV11-2|many
CASSYSGGPRDEQFF
TGTGCCAGCAGCTACTCAGGGGGACCTCGGGATGAGCAGTTCTTC
>.|TRBJ2-2|TRBV5-1|many
CASSLNRVGTGELFF
TGCGCCAGCAGCTTGAACAGGGTTGGCACCGGGGAGCTGTTTTTT
>.|TRBJ2-1|TRBV21-1|many
CARYATGYNEQFF
TGTGCCAGGTATGCGACAGGTTACAATGAGCAGTTCTTC
>.|TRBJ2-3|TRBV29-1|many
CSVEDLSGSTDTQYF
TGCAGCGTTGAAGATCTAAGCGGGAGCACAGATACGCAGTATTTT
>.|TRBJ2-3|TRBV7-9|many
CASSTPAGPIYTDTQYF
TGTGCCAGCAGCACTCCCGCAGGGCCAATTTACACAGATACGCAGTATTTT
>.|TRBJ2-5|TRBV24-1|few
CATRKERQETQYF
TGTGCCACCAGGAAAGAGAGGCAAGAGACCCAGTACTTC
>TRBD1|TRBJ2-3|TRBV12-3/TRBV12-4|many
CASSRPGTGKGDTQYF
TGTGCCAGCAGTCGTCCCGGGACAGGGAAGGGGGATACGCAGTATTTT
>.|TRBJ1-2|TRBV7-9|.
CASSFIGTYGYTF
TGTGCCAGCAGCTTCATCGGGACCTATGGCTACACCTTC
>.|TRBJ1-1|TRBV28|many
CASSGTPFEAFF
TGTGCCAGCAGCGGGACCCCGTTTGAAGCTTTCTTT
>TRBD2|TRBJ2-5|TRBV19|.
CASNGREAGETQYF
TGTGCCAGTAATGGGCGGGAGGCCGGAGAGACCCAGTACTTC
>TRBD1|TRBJ2-7|TRBV12-3/TRBV12-4|many
CASSSPGQGYEQYF
TGTGCCAGCAGTTCCCCGGGACAGGGCTACGAGCAGTACTTC
>TRBD2|TRBJ2-3|TRBV20-1|many
CSARDSGLAGDTQYF
TGCAGTGCTAGAGATAGTGGGCTAGCGGGAGATACGCAGTATTTT
>.|TRBJ2-2|TRBV11-2|many
CASSSGDYTGELFF
TGTGCCAGCAGCTCGGGGGACTACACCGGGGAGCTGTTTTTT
>.|TRBJ2-3|TRBV12-3/TRBV12-4|many
CASSFPTDTQYF
TGTGCCAGCAGTTTCCCCACAGATACGCAGTATTTT
>.|TRBJ1-1|TRBV6-5|many
CASSYTSRGITEAFF
TGTGCCAGCAGTTACACCTCCAGGGGAATTACTGAAGCTTTCTTT
>.|TRBJ2-7|TRBV18|many
CASSLAPSGPPGYEQYF
TGTGCCAGCTCACTCGCCCCCTCCGGGCCCCCTGGCTACGAGCAGTACTTC
>.|TRBJ2-2|TRBV12-3/TRBV12-4|many
CASRSREAGELFF
TGTGCCAGCAGATCGAGAGAGGCCGGGGAGCTGTTTTTT
>.|TRBJ1-5|TRBV6-5|.
CASSYGGGGNQPQHF
TGTGCCAGCAGTTACGGTGGGGGGGGCAATCAGCCCCAGCATTTT
>.|TRBJ2-1|TRBV9|many
CASSVEGRASGYNEQFF
TGTGCCAGCAGCGTAGAGGGACGCGCGAGCGGGTACAATGAGCAGTTCTTC
>.|TRBJ1-4|TRBV18|.
CASSPKKGSVVSRATNEKLFF
TGTGCCAGCTCACCGAAGAAGGGCAGCGTCGTATCAAGGGCAACTAATGAAAAACTGTTTTTT
>.|TRBJ2-7|TRBV5-5|many
CASSLGGDHSYEQYF
TGTGCCAGCAGCTTGGGGGGGGATCACTCCTACGAGCAGTACTTC
>TRBD1|TRBJ2-7|TRBV4-3|.
CASSQGAGTVYYEQYF
TGCGCCAGCAGCCAAGGAGCCGGGACAGTCTACTACGAGCAGTACTTC
>TRBD1|TRBJ1-4|TRBV4-3|many
CASSQGDRGSREKLFF
TGCGCCAGCAGCCAAGGGGACAGGGGGTCGAGGGAAAAACTGTTTTTT
>TRBD2|TRBJ2-1|TRBV20-1|many
CSARDGSSGGLLYSRSYNEQFF
TGCAGTGCTAGGGATGGCTCTAGCGGGGGGCTGCTCTATTCCCGCTCCTACAATGAGCAGTTCTTC
>.|TRBJ1-5|TRBV6-1|many
CASLGGLSNQPQHF
TGTGCCAGCCTGGGGGGACTTAGCAATCAGCCCCAGCATTTT
>TRBD1|TRBJ2-7|TRBV4-3|many
CASSQEDRDYEQYF
TGCGCCAGCAGCCAAGAAGACAGGGACTACGAGCAGTACTTC
>.|TRBJ2-1|TRBV12-3/TRBV12-4|many
CASSWREEDEQFF
TGTGCCAGCAGTTGGAGGGAGGAGGATGAGCAGTTCTTC
>TRBD1|TRBJ2-7|TRBV29-1|many
CSVGKHRGSEQYF
TGCAGCGTGGGAAAGCACAGGGGGTCCGAGCAGTACTTC
>TRBD1|TRBJ1-3|TRBV10-3|many
CAITSGQGHSGNTIYF
TGTGCCATCACCTCCGGACAGGGCCACTCTGGAAACACCATATATTTT
>.|TRBJ2-1|TRBV29-1|.
CSVDPKRLGEQFF
TGCAGCGTGGACCCTAAGCGCTTGGGTGAGCAGTTCTTC
>.|TRBJ1-1|TRBV5-4|many
CASSSRETPTGTEAFF
TGTGCCAGCAGCTCCCGGGAGACCCCTACGGGCACTGAAGCTTTCTTT
>TRBD1|TRBJ1-2|TRBV20-1|many
CSARLTGDRYTF
TGCAGTGCTAGACTTACAGGGGACCGCTACACCTTC
>TRBD1|TRBJ1-4|TRBV7-3|many
CASSPTGGTNEKLFF
TGTGCCAGCAGCCCTACAGGGGGAACTAATGAAAAACTGTTTTTT